Each of the 20 T cell receptor beta chains below was sequenced from the same sample in a study of regulatory T cells in long-lasting Graves disease. As to time point: persistent/refractory GD, antithyroid drugs over 5 years with positive TRAb. From PBMCs, RNA was extracted and then used to make the TCR library. Investigators prepared the TCR beta libraries by applying iRepertoire HTBI primers and Arm-PCR of CDR3 regions. TCRdb re-analysed the multiplex PCR reads in MiXCR, keeping a single row per CDR3 protein. Among fewer than 400,000 distinct CDR3 sequences listed, around 20% were seen once. The specimen comprised peripheral blood mononuclear cells (PBMCs), sampled when the disease was refractory, from a patient treated with antithyroid drugs. These receptors originate from a female donor with Graves disease.

The chain links TRBV28 to TRBJ2-1, with D unresolved. CDR1 is MDHEN and CDR2 is SYDVKM in the germline V gene. The CDR3 loop spans 13 amino acids. The V end was cut by 10 bases, the J end by 2 bases, with 12 bases between. For the CDR3, the DNA is TGTGCCACTCGGTCAGGCCCCTACAATGAGCAGTTCTTC. It yields the protein CATRSGPYNEQFF.

This clonotype came up a few times. This chain links TRBV27 with TRBJ1-1; unclear D gene. V shed 5 bases and J shed 5 bases, with 18 bases lying between them. This CDR3 region has 15 residues. Germline-derived CDR1 and CDR2 are MNHEY and SMNVEV (reference sequence). The CDR3 DNA sequence: TGTGCCAGCAGTCTAAACCCTAATCCGGGGACTGAAGCTTTCTTT. It translates to CASSLNPNPGTEAFF.

This clonotype was counted at least ten times. This chain links TRBV11-2 with TRBJ1-1; no firm D call. The V and J ends lost 7 bases and 2 bases respectively, with 17 bases between them. The CDR3 spans 15 residues. Germline V gene sequence: CDR1 SGHAT, CDR2 FQNNGV. The CDR3 region is CASTLRNSPNTEAFF. For the CDR3, the DNA is TGTGCCAGCACCCTTAGGAACAGCCCAAACACTGAAGCTTTCTTT.

This clonotype was counted only a few times. V gene TRBV20-1 combines with J gene TRBJ1-1; TRBD1 agrees at 7 bases. The V segment lost 5 bases and the J segment 0 bases; nucleotides outside the gene matches: 6. The germline CDR1 and CDR2 sequences are DFQATT and SNEGSKA (reference sequence). The CDR3 covers 14 residues. The CDR3 loop reads CSAPQTGMNTEAFF. CDR3 DNA sequence: TGCAGTGCTCCTCAGACAGGGATGAACACTGAAGCTTTCTTT.

The chain carries TRBV4-3 and TRBJ2-2, with TRBD2 matching over 8 bases. There are 16 residues in the CDR3. CDR1 is LGHNA, CDR2 YSLEER, per germline. J gave up 3 bases and V 0 bases, and 3 bases lay outside the gene matches. Here the CDR3 DNA reads TGCGCCAGCAGCCAAGACGGGGGGGGGCACACCGGGGAGCTGTTTTTT. Translated, it gives CASSQDGGGHTGELFF.

The V call is TRBV12-3 or TRBV12-4, the J call TRBJ1-1; D is perhaps TRBD1 (5 bases). The V end lost 2 bases, the J end lost 0 bases, and 10 bases lay between the germline ends. This CDR3 spans 15 amino acids. As DNA, the CDR3 is TGTGCCAGCAGTTTATCGGCAGGGTTGAACACTGAAGCTTTCTTT. Its translation: CASSLSAGLNTEAFF.

The table lists this clonotype with many counts. The chain joins TRBV7-2 to TRBJ2-5, with 10 positions matching TRBD2. Per the germline V gene, CDR1 is SGHTA and CDR2 is FQGNSA. V was pared by 1 base and J by 5 bases, with 4 bases of the junction left unmatched. This CDR3 has 15 residues. The CDR3 spells CASSLVLAGRETQYF. The CDR3 region has the DNA TGTGCCAGCAGCTTAGTACTAGCGGGAAGGGAGACCCAGTACTTC.

This clonotype was counted ten times or more. This chain connects TRBV7-2 to TRBJ1-2; D not resolved. Trimming removed 0 bases at V and 6 bases at J, with 8 bases between. CDR1 and CDR2 from the germline V gene are SGHTA and FQGNSA. The CDR3 runs to 13 residues. The CDR3 here is CASSLATRDGYTF. The CDR3 DNA reads TGTGCCAGCAGCTTAGCGACTAGGGATGGCTACACCTTC.

The chain employs TRBV19 and TRBJ2-7; 7 nucleotides agree with TRBD2. The CDR3 totals 15 residues. Germline V gene data show CDR1 as LNHDA and CDR2 as SQIVND (reference sequence). J was trimmed by 2 bases and V by 3 bases; bases with no gene match: 7. CDR3 in DNA: TGTGCCAGTAGTATCGGGCAGGGAGGGACCTACGAGCAGTACTTC. This encodes CASSIGQGGTYEQYF.

In this sample, this clonotype turned up many times. The chain has TRBV28 and TRBJ2-7; D is perhaps TRBD1 (5 bases). The CDR3 is made up of 14 amino acids. Trimming cost V 5 bases and J 3 bases, with 14 bases left between them. The germline V gene has CDR1 MDHEN and CDR2 SYDVKM. The CDR3 loop reads CASSTQGYGYEQYF. The CDR3 nucleotides read TGTGCCAGCAGTACGCAGGGATATGGCTACGAGCAGTACTTC.

This clonotype was seen ten or more times. V gene TRBV2 combines with J gene TRBJ2-7, with TRBD1 matching 9 bases. The CDR3 runs 12 residues. The germline CDR1 and CDR2 sequences are SNHLY and FYNNEI. The ends lost 6 bases at V and 3 bases at J; junction bases unmatched: 0. CDR3 region: CASRTGGYEQYF. The CDR3 DNA follows: TGTGCCAGCAGGACAGGGGGCTACGAGCAGTACTTC.

There are a few counts of this clonotype. This sequence joins TRBV20-1 and TRBJ1-1; D is undetermined. Between the trimmed V and J ends, which lost 0 bases and 6 bases, there was a span of 14 bases. The CDR3 is 14 amino acids. CDR1 DFQATT and CDR2 SNEGSKA come from the germline V gene (reference sequence). CDR3 nucleotide sequence: TGCAGTGCTAGAGATATAGTTTCTAACGCTGAAGCTTTCTTT. This codes for CSARDIVSNAEAFF.

Of note for this clonotype: A single base separates this from a much larger clone, so it may be a read error. The chain links TRBV7-2 to TRBJ2-7; 9 bases agree with TRBD2. The CDR3 covers 15 residues. Looked up from germline, CDR1 is SGHTA and CDR2 is FQGNSA. The ends lost 0 bases at V and 3 bases at J; junction bases unmatched: 3. DNA of the CDR3: TGTGCCAGCAGCTTAGCGTCTAGCGGGAACTACGAGCAGTACTTC. It encodes CASSLASSGNYEQYF.

This clonotype was seen ten or more times. This chain uses TRBV30 with TRBJ2-5, with D uncertain. Germline assignment: CDR1 GTSNPN and CDR2 SVGIG (reference sequence). The CDR3 is 12 amino acids. The ends were cut back, 4 bases at V and 1 base at J, with 7 bases in the middle. The CDR3 reads CAWKGIQETQYF. The CDR3 region has the DNA TGTGCCTGGAAAGGGATCCAAGAGACCCAGTACTTC.

This clonotype was recorded at least ten times. The chain is built from TRBV28 and TRBJ2-6; D unresolved. V was clipped by 8 bases and J by 0 bases, with 8 bases between them. The CDR3 has 14 amino acids. The germline V gene encodes CDR1 MDHEN and CDR2 SYDVKM. The CDR3 protein is CASRFGSGANVLTF. CDR3 sequence (DNA): TGTGCCAGCCGATTCGGCTCTGGGGCCAACGTCCTGACTTTC.

This chain links TRBV3-1 with TRBJ2-4; D is uncertain. Germline CDR1 and CDR2: LGHDT and YNNKEL (reference sequence). The CDR3 has 15 amino acids. Trimming removed 0 bases from V and 8 bases from J, with 14 bases in between. CDR3 sequence: CASSQDPRTMDIQYF. The DNA for the CDR3 is TGTGCCAGCAGCCAAGATCCACGTACCATGGACATTCAGTACTTC.

The table lists this clonotype with a few counts. The V and J genes are TRBV7-9 and TRBJ1-1, with 8 bases lining up with TRBD1. Germline loops: CDR1 SEHNR, CDR2 FQNEAQ (reference sequence). The CDR3 has 17 residues. Trimming took 5 bases from V and 1 from J; bases not matched to a gene: 12. As DNA, the CDR3 is TGTGCCAGCAGCATCTGGGGCCAGGGGGCTTGGAACACTGAAGCTTTCTTT. Translation gives CASSIWGQGAWNTEAFF.

This clonotype was seen repeatedly, ten times or more. The chain is built from TRBV11-2 and TRBJ2-7; unclear D gene. CDR3 size: 15 residues. Trimming took 5 bases from V and 0 from J, leaving 14 bases between them. Germline V gene lookup returns CDR1 SGHAT and CDR2 FQNNGV. The CDR3 reads CASSPHRISSYEQYF. CDR3 sequence (DNA): TGTGCCAGCAGCCCCCACAGAATTAGCTCCTACGAGCAGTACTTC. Looking up the rest from reference TRBV11-2 and TRBJ2-7 gives the full variable domain: EAGVAQSPRYKIIEKRQSVAFWCNPISGHATLYWYQQILGQGPKLLIQFQNNGVVDDSQLPKDRFSAERLKGVDSTLKIQPAKLEDSAVYLCASSPHRISSYEQYFGPGTRLTVT.

This clonotype came up a few times. The V call is TRBV28, the J call TRBJ1-2, with TRBD1 identical over 12 bases. This CDR3 comprises 18 residues. In germline, CDR1 is MDHEN, CDR2 SYDVKM. J was trimmed by 8 bases and V by 5 bases; bases with no gene match: 18. CDR3 sequence (DNA): TGTGCCAGCAGTACCCACTCCGGGACAGGGGGCCCTTCCGAAGGCTACACCTTC. This translates into CASSTHSGTGGPSEGYTF.

The table lists this clonotype with many counts. The chain is built from TRBV11-2 and TRBJ2-5; 10 bases match TRBD2. CDR1 and CDR2 from the germline V gene are SGHAT and FQNNGV. J lost 3 bases, V lost 6 bases, and 7 bases had no gene match. The CDR3 runs 15 residues. CDR3 DNA: TGTGCCAGCAGACCCGGACTAGCGGAAAAAGAGACCCAGTACTTC. Protein: CASRPGLAEKETQYF.